The TCR beta chain described here comes from a study of T cell repertoires in cytomegalovirus infection. Study background: Selection of CMV epitopes for the study included recently identified HLA-C-restricted and well-studied HLA-B-restricted ones. Shared public TCR beta signatures pointed to both CMV infection and a matching HLA type. General study findings and limits: Across the ex vivo response, the dominant clonotypes were HLA-C-restricted CMV-specific TCR beta clonotypes. Individuals carrying CMV plus the relevant HLA were identified by cumulative frequency of public TCR beta families.

This clonotype occurred a few times. Its specificity is not known. One entry per CDR3 protein, called by TCRdb with MiXCR from the reads. The sample lists some 500,000 distinct CDR3 sequences, more than 30% seen once, with 15% to 20% in the top ten. The sample in question was cultured PBMCs, obtained from culture after CMV antigen stimulation. This TCR was recovered from a human donor in good health (CMV status not recorded). Some clones in this sample may be carry-over from other donors' samples.

CDR3 region: CASSQQETYEKLFF. The CDR3 DNA follows: TGTGCCAGCAGTCAACAGGAGACATACGAAAAACTGTTTTTT. The V call is TRBV7-9, the J call TRBJ1-4, with TRBD1 as a possible D gene (5 bases). Per germline, CDR1 SEHNR and CDR2 FQNEAQ (reference sequence). The CDR3 covers 14 residues. Trimming left V 6 bases short and J 8 bases short, with 16 bases between.